This T cell receptor (beta chain) derives from a study of T cell clonality in common variable immunodeficiency. About this clone itself: Its specificity is unknown. The observed sequence ends 3 residues before the CDR3 terminus, with the missing tail filled in from the germline J gene.

V lost 0 bases to trimming and J lost 7 bases; unmatched junction nucleotides: 6. The germline gives CDR1 SGHRS, CDR2 YFSETQ. The CDR3 sequence is 14 residues long. Study-wide results and limits: Fewer deletions and N-nucleotide insertions were reportedly seen in common variable immunodeficiency TCR beta sequences. CVID patient heterogeneity limited repertoire-clinical complication correlations.

Sequencing was performed with immunoSEQ multiplex PCR; in TCRdb, only in-frame clones are kept and a portion is missing. Recorded here are under 30,000 clones, none singletons. V is TRBV5-1 and J is TRBJ1-2, with 7 bases identical to TRBD1. This receptor was taken from a human donor with common variable immunodeficiency. Sequences were obtained from peripheral blood mononuclear cells. The CDR3 sequence is CASSLGTGEIGYTF. The sequenced CDR3 bases are TGCGCCAGCAGCTTGGGAACAGGGGAGATTGGC.